Listed here are 13 T cell receptor beta chains from one sample, sequenced in a study of blood T cell repertoires in COVID-19. Profiling relied on immunoSEQ multiplex PCR, and the TCRdb table lists in-frame clones only, not all of them. The sample yields 150,000 to 200,000 clones, around 88% seen once. The specimen sequenced was peripheral blood. These receptors came from a woman aged 25 to 39 with acute or convalescent COVID-19.

For this clone: A much larger clone differs by one base, so this may be a read error. The same CDR3 arises from other DNA sequences in this sample as well. The rearrangement uses TRBV28 and TRBJ2-7; D remains ambiguous. CDR1 MDHEN and CDR2 SYDVKM come from the germline V gene. Trimming cost V 3 bases and J 3 bases, with 3 bases left between them. The CDR3 is 11 residues long. CDR3 sequence: CASSFGYEQYF. The CDR3 DNA reads as TGTGCCAGCAGTTTCGGCTACGAGCAGTACTTC.

This chain links TRBV27 with TRBJ2-3; D uncertain. Trimming stripped 0 bases from V and 1 base from J, with 8 bases between. CDR1 is MNHEY, CDR2 SMNVEV, per germline (reference sequence). The CDR3 has 15 amino acids. The CDR3 DNA reads as TGTGCCAGCAGTTTATCGTGGTCGGGCACAGATACGCAGTATTTT. This sequence encodes CASSLSWSGTDTQYF.

The rearrangement links TRBV3-1 (or the pseudogene TRBV3-2) to TRBJ2-1; the D is unclear. Trimming took off 0 bases at V and 4 bases at J, with 16 bases between the two ends. The length of the CDR3 is 17 residues. CDR1 is LGHDT, CDR2 YNNKEL, per germline (reference sequence). In nucleotides, the CDR3 is TGTGCCAGCAGCCAAGATACAGTCCTCGCCGATTACAATGAGCAGTTCTTC. Protein product: CASSQDTVLADYNEQFF.

The chain combines TRBV9 with TRBJ1-1, with D possibly being TRBD1 (5 bases). CDR3 length: 15 residues. Germline loops: CDR1 SGDLS, CDR2 YYNGEE. V lost 0 bases and J lost 6, with 15 bases in between. The DNA for the CDR3 is TGTGCCAGCAGCGTAGATACAGGTTTTATTTCTGAAGCTTTCTTT. This sequence encodes CASSVDTGFISEAFF.

This rearrangement joins TRBV6-5 to TRBJ1-5; TRBD1 matches 7 bases. This CDR3 has 15 residues. Per germline, CDR1 MNHEY and CDR2 SVGAGI. V shed 5 bases, J shed 3 bases, and the junction held 7 bases outside the gene matches. CDR3 loop: CASSTFRGDNQPQHF. The CDR3, as DNA: TGTGCCAGCAGTACCTTCAGGGGGGACAATCAGCCCCAGCATTTT.

Of note for this clone: The DNA is omitted, as the CDR3 cannot be located on it reliably, and the CDR3 follows TCRdb's listing. This sample also contains other DNA sequences that code for the same CDR3. CDR3 region: CASSSSTDTQYF. The J gene is TRBJ2-3, the V gene TRBV6-5; the table's TRBD2 call for D was not verified on the DNA. The germline V gene has CDR1 MNHEY and CDR2 SVGAGI. 12 amino acids form the CDR3, both terminal residues included.

V and J are TRBV23-1 and TRBJ2-7; D remains unclear. TRBV23-1 counts as an open reading frame of uncertain function. CDR3 length: 10 amino acids. V shed 5 bases and J shed 4 bases, with 3 bases lying between them. The CDR3: CASSAYEQYF. The DNA for the CDR3 is TGCGCCAGCAGTGCGTACGAGCAGTACTTC.

The genes are TRBV19 and TRBJ1-2; D unclear. Trimming left V 7 bases short and J 7 bases short, with 16 bases between. CDR3 length: 13 residues. The germline CDR1 and CDR2 sequences are LNHDA and SQIVND (reference sequence). CDR3 sequence (DNA): TGTGCCAGTAATAATTGGCAGGTTGCTGGCTACACCTTC. Translating gives CASNNWQVAGYTF.

The CDR3 loop reads CASSLQFPSESYNEQFF. Here the CDR3 DNA reads TGTGCCAGCAGCTTACAGTTTCCTAGCGAGTCCTACAATGAGCAGTTCTTC. V usage is TRBV7-6 and J usage is TRBJ2-1; maybe TRBD2 (6 bases). V lost 2 bases to trimming and J lost 1 base, with 15 bases between them. This CDR3 is built from 17 residues. CDR1 is SGHVS, CDR2 FNYEAQ, per germline.

DNA of the CDR3: TGCAGCGTTGAAGACCCCAAGACTAGATCCCTTAATGAGCAGTTCTTC. Its protein is CSVEDPKTRSLNEQFF. The chain has TRBV29-1 and TRBJ2-1, with a weak D call TRBD2 (6 bases). The CDR3 has 16 amino acids. Germline V gene data show CDR1 as SQVTM and CDR2 as ANQGSEA. Trimming took 0 bases from V and 7 from J, leaving 19 bases between them.

This chain connects TRBV7-6 to TRBJ1-4; 12 bases agree with TRBD1. The CDR3 has 18 amino acids. The germline CDR1 and CDR2 sequences are SGHVS and FNYEAQ. J gave up 12 bases and V 5 bases, and 19 bases lay outside the gene matches. The CDR3 reads CASSLGQGAIHAGEELFF. The CDR3 coding sequence is TGTGCCAGCAGCCTGGGACAGGGGGCCATCCACGCCGGGGAGGAACTGTTTTTT.

This chain uses TRBV2 with TRBJ2-1; 9 bases align to TRBD1. The ends lost 2 bases at V and 10 bases at J; junction bases unmatched: 6. The CDR3 totals 14 residues. CDR1 is SNHLY, CDR2 FYNNEI, per germline. The CDR3 DNA is TGTGCCAGCAGTGAACAAAGGACAGGGGTCGAGCAGTTCTTC. Its protein is CASSEQRTGVEQFF.

This clone was seen just once. The V gene is TRBV2, the J gene TRBJ2-7; 10 positions agree with TRBD1. The CDR3 is made up of 15 amino acids. V was pared by 6 bases and J by 3 bases, with 8 bases of the junction left unmatched. CDR1 SNHLY and CDR2 FYNNEI come from the germline V gene. The CDR3 DNA reads TGTGCCAGCAGCATCCGGGACAGGGGTAACTACGAGCAGTACTTC. Its translation is CASSIRDRGNYEQYF.